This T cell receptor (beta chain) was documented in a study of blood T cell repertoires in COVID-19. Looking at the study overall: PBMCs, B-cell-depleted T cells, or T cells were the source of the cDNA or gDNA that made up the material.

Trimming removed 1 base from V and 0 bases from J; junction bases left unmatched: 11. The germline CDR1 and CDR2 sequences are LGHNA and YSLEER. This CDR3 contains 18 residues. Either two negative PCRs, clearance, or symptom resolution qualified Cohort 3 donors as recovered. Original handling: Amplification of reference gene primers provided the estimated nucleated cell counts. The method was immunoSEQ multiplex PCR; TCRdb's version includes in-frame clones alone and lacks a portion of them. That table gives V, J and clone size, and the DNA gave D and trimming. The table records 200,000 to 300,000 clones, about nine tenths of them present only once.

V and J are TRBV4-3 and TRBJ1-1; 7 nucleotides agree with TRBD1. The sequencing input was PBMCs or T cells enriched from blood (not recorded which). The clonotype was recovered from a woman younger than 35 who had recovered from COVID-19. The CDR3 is CASSQGFRDRDLNTEAFF. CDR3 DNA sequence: TGCGCCAGCAGCCAAGGGTTTCGCGACAGGGATCTGAACACTGAAGCTTTCTTT.